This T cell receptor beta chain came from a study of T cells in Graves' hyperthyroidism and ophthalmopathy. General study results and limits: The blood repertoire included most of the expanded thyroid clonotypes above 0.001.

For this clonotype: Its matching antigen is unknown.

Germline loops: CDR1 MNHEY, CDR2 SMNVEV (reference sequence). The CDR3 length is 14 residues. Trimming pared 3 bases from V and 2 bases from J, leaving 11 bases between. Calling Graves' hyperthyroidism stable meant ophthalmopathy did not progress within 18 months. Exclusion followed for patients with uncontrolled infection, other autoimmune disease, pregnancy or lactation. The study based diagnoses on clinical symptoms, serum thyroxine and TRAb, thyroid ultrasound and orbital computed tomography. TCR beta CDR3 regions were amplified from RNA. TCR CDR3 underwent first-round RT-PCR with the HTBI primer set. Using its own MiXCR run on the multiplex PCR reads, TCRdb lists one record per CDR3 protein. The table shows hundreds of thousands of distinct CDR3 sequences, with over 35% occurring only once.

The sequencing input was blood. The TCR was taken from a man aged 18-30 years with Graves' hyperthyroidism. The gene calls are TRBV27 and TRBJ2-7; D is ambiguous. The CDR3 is CASSFSSTAYEQYF. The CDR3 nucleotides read TGTGCCAGCAGTTTCTCATCTACGGCCTACGAGCAGTACTTC.